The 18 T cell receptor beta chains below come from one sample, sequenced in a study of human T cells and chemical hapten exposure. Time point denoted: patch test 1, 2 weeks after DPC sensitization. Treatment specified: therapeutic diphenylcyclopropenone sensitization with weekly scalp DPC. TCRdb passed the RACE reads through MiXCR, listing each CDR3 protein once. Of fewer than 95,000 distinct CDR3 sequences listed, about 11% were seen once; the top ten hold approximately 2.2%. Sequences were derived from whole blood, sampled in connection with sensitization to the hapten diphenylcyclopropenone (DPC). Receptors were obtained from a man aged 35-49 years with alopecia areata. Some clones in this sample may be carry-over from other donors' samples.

The CDR3 nucleotides read TGTGCCAGCAGTCCGGCGGCTATCTACGAGCAGTACGTC. Translated: CASSPAAIYEQYV. The rearrangement links TRBV6-2 or TRBV6-3 to TRBJ2-7; D not resolved. V was clipped by 5 bases and J by 3 bases, with 11 bases between them. CDR3 length: 13 amino acids. Germline CDR1 MNHEY, CDR2 SVGEGT.

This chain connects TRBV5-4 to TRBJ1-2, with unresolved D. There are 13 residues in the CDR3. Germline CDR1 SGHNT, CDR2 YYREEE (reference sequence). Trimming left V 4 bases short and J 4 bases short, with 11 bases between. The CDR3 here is CASSPSAAYGYTF. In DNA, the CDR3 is TGTGCCAGCAGCCCCTCAGCGGCCTATGGCTACACCTTC.

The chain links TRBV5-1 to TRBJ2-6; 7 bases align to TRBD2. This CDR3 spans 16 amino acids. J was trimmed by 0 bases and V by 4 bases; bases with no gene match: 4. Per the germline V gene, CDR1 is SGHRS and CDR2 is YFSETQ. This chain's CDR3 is CASSPGGSSGANVLTF. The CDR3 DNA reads TGCGCCAGCAGCCCCGGGGGGAGCTCTGGGGCCAACGTCCTGACTTTC.

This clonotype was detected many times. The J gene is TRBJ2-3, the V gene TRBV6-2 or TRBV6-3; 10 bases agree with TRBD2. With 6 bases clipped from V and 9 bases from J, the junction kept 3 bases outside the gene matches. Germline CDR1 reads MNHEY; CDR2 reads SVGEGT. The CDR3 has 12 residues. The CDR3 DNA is TGTGCCAGCAGCAAGGGACTAGCGACGCAGTATTTT. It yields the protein CASSKGLATQYF.

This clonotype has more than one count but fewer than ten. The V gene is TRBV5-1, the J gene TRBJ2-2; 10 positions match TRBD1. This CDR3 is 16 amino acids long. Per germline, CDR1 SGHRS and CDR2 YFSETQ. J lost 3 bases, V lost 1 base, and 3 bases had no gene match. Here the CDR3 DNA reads TGCGCCAGCAGCTTGAGGGGGACAGGGGACACCGGGGAGCTGTTTTTT. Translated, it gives CASSLRGTGDTGELFF.

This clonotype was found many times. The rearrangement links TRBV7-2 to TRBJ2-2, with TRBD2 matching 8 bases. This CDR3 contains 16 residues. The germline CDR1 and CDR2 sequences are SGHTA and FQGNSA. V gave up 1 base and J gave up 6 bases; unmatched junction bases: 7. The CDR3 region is CASSLEIRAGAGELFF. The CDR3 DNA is TGTGCCAGCAGCTTAGAAATAAGAGCGGGGGCCGGGGAGCTGTTTTTT.

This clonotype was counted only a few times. The CDR3 nucleotides read TGCAGTGCTAGAGTCGGGAGTGGAGATACGCAGTATTTT. Translation gives CSARVGSGDTQYF. The J gene is TRBJ2-3, the V gene TRBV20-1; maybe TRBD2 (6 bases). Germline CDR1 and CDR2: DFQATT and SNEGSKA (reference sequence). The CDR3 extends over 13 amino acids. Trimming left V 1 base short and J 5 bases short, with 10 bases between.

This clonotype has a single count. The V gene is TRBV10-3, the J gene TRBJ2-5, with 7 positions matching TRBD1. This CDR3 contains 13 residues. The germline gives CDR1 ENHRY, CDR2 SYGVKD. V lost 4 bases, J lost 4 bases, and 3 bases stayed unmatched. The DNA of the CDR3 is TGTGCCATCAGTGGGGACAGAAGAGAGACCCAGTACTTC. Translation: CAISGDRRETQYF.

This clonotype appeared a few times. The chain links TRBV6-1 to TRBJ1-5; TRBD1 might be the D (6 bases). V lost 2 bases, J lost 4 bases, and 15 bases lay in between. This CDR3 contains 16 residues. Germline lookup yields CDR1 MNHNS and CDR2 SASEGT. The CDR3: CASSEIMDSPNQPQHF. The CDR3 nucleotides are TGTGCCAGCAGTGAAATTATGGACAGCCCAAATCAGCCCCAGCATTTT.

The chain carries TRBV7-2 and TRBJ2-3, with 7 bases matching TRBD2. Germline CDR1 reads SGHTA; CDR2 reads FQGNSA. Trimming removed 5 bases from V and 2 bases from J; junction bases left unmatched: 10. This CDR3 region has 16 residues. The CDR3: CASSPAPGRTTDTQYF. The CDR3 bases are TGTGCCAGCAGCCCGGCCCCCGGGAGGACCACAGATACGCAGTATTTT.

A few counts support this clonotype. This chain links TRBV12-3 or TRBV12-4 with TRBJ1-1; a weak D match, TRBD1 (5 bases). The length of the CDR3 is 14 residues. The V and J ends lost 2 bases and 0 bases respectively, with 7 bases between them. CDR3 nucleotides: TGTGCCAGCAGTTTAAGAGGGGTGAACACTGAAGCTTTCTTT. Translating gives CASSLRGVNTEAFF.

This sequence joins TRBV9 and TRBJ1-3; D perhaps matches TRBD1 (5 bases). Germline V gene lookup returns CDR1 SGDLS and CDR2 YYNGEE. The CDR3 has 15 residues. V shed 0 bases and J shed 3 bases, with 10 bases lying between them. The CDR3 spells CASSVAGGIGNTIYF. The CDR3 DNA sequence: TGTGCCAGCAGCGTAGCGGGGGGGATTGGAAACACCATATATTTT.

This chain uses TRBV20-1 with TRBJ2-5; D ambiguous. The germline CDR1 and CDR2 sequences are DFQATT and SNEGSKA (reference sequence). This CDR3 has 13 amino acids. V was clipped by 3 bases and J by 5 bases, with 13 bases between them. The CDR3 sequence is CSARALLSETQYF. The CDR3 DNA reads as TGCAGTGCTAGGGCTCTCCTTTCGGAGACCCAGTACTTC.

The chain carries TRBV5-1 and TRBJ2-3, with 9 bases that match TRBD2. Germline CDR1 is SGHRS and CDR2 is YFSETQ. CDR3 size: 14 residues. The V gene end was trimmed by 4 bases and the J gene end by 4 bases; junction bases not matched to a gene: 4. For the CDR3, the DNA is TGCGCCAGCAGCCCAGGACTAGCGCCAGATACGCAGTATTTT. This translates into CASSPGLAPDTQYF.

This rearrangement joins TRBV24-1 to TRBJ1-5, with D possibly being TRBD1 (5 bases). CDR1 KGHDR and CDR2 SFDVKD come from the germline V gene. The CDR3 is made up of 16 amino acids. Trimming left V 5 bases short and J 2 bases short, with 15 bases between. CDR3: CATSALRGLGNQPQHF. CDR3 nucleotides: TGTGCCACCAGTGCCCTGCGGGGACTAGGCAATCAGCCCCAGCATTTT.

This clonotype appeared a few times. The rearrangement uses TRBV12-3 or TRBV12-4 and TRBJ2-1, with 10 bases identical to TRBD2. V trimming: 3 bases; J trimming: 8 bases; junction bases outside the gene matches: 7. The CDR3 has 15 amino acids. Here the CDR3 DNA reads TGTGCCAGCAGTTTCCCAGCGGGAGGGCGCCATGAGCAGTTCTTC. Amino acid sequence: CASSFPAGGRHEQFF.

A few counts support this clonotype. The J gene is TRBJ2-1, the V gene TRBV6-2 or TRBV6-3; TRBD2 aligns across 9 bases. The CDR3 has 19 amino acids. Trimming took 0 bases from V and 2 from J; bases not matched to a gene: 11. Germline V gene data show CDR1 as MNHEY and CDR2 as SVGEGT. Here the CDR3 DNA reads TGTGCCAGCAGTTACTCGAATCTGCCTAGCGGGGTGGCCTACAATGAGCAGTTCTTC. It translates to CASSYSNLPSGVAYNEQFF.

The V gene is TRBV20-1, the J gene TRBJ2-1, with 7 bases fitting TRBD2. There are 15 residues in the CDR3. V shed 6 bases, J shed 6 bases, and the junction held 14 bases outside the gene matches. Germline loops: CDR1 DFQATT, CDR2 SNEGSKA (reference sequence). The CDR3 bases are TGCAGTGCAGTAGCTAGCGGAGAAAGTCGCAATGAGCAGTTCTTC. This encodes CSAVASGESRNEQFF.